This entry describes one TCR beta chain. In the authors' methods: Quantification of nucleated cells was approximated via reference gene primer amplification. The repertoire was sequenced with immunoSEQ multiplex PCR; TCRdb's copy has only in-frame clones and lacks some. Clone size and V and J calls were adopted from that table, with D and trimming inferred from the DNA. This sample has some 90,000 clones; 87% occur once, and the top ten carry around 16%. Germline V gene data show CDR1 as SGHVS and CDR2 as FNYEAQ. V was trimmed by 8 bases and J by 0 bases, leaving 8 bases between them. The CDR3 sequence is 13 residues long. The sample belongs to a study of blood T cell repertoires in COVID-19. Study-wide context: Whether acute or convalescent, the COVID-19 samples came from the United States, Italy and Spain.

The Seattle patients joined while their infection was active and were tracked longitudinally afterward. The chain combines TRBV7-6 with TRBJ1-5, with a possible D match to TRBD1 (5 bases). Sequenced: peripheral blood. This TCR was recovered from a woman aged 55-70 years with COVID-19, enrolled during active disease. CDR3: CASGQNSNQPQHF. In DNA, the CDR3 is TGTGCCAGCGGACAAAATAGCAATCAGCCCCAGCATTTT. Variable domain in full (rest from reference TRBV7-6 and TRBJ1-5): GAGVSQSPRYKVTKRGQDVALRCDPISGHVSLYWYRQALGQGPEFLTYFNYEAQQDKSGLPNDRFSAERPEGSISTLTIQRTEQRDSAMYRCASGQNSNQPQHFGDGTRLSIL.